The 22 T cell receptor beta chains given below trace back to one sample, sequenced in a study of T cell repertoires in cytomegalovirus infection (dated by TCRdb to about 2019). Sequencing took place on an Illumina HiSeq 1500. TCRdb reprocessing: public reads trimmed at Q25 with fastp, clones called with MiXCR, in-frame beta chains kept. Merged by CDR3 protein, the rows form single entries marked with the most common genes and DNA. The sample table shows 60,000 to 75,000 distinct CDR3 sequences, and around 3.8% are seen once. The ten biggest clones cover roughly 22% of the sample. The source material was PBMCs. The receptors derive from a human donor in good health (CMV status not recorded). Some clones in this sample may be carry-over from other donors' samples.

The table lists this clonotype with many counts. The V gene is TRBV27, the J gene TRBJ1-2; a possible D gene is TRBD1 (6 bases). CDR3 length: 17 amino acids. Germline CDR1 and CDR2: MNHEY and SMNVEV (reference sequence). The V end lost 1 base, the J end lost 1 base, and 16 bases lay between the germline ends. The CDR3: CASSLFVRGQLNYGYTF. CDR3 in DNA: TGTGCCAGCAGTTTATTCGTGCGGGGGCAGCTTAACTATGGCTACACCTTC.

This clonotype was observed many times. This chain links TRBV19 with TRBJ2-6, with TRBD2 matching 7 bases. V lost 5 bases, J lost 2 bases, and 3 bases stayed unmatched. This CDR3 comprises 15 residues. Germline CDR1 is LNHDA and CDR2 is SQIVND (reference sequence). The CDR3 DNA sequence: TGTGCCAGTAGTTACAGCGGGGCTGGGGCCAACGTCCTGACTTTC. It specifies CASSYSGAGANVLTF. Based on the CDR3 plus reference TRBV19 and TRBJ2-6, the full variable domain is DGGITQSPKYLFRKEGQNVTLSCEQNLNHDAMYWYRQDPGQGLRLIYYSQIVNDFQKGDIAEGYSVSREKKESFPLTVTSAQKNPTAFYLCASSYSGAGANVLTFGAGSRLTVL.

A few counts support this clonotype. For the CDR3, the DNA is TGTGCCAGCAGCCCGTCGGGGACCCCTACCTACAATGAGCAGTTCTTC. It specifies CASSPSGTPTYNEQFF. The V and J genes are TRBV7-3 and TRBJ2-1, with D possibly being TRBD1 or TRBD2 (5 bases each). Germline loops: CDR1 SGHTA, CDR2 FQGTGA. There are 16 residues in the CDR3. V lost 5 bases to trimming and J lost 2 bases, with 16 bases between them. The whole variable domain, filled in from reference TRBV7-3 and TRBJ2-1, reads GAGVSQTPSNKVTEKGKYVELRCDPISGHTALYWYRQSLGQGPEFLIYFQGTGAADDSGLPNDRFFAVRPEGSVSTLKIQRTERGDSAVYLCASSPSGTPTYNEQFFGPGTRLTVL.

At least ten counts were recorded for this clonotype. The CDR3 region has the DNA TGTGCCAGCAGCTGGACTAGCTTGGGCGAGCAGTACTTC. Its translation: CASSWTSLGEQYF. This chain uses TRBV7-2 with TRBJ2-7; TRBD2 matches at 8 bases. The CDR3 is 13 residues long. The V and J ends lost 4 bases and 6 bases, in that order; junction bases with no gene match: 5. Germline V gene sequence: CDR1 SGHTA, CDR2 FQGNSA.

This clonotype was detected many times. The genes are TRBV7-4 and TRBJ1-5, with 7 bases aligning to TRBD1. The CDR3 totals 14 residues. V was pared by 4 bases and J by 4 bases, with 4 bases of the junction left unmatched. The germline V gene encodes CDR1 SGHVT and CDR2 SQSDAQ. In DNA, the CDR3 is TGTGCCAGCAGCTCAATGGACAGGAATCAGCCCCAGCATTTT. Translation gives CASSSMDRNQPQHF.

This clonotype has ten or more counts. This chain uses TRBV11-2 with TRBJ2-1, with 7 bases lining up with TRBD1. With V trimmed by 0 bases and J by 9 bases, 2 bases remained unmatched. The length of the CDR3 is 13 residues. Germline loops: CDR1 SGHAT, CDR2 FQNNGV. The CDR3 spells CASSLDDRVEQFF. Written as DNA, the CDR3 is TGTGCCAGCAGCTTAGACGACAGGGTTGAGCAGTTCTTC.

In this sample, this clonotype turned up many times. The chain links TRBV6-6 to TRBJ1-1; 7 bases agree with TRBD1. The J segment lost 4 bases and the V segment lost 4 bases, leaving 12 bases of the junction unmatched. The CDR3 has 16 residues. The V gene's germline CDR1 is MNHNY and CDR2 SVGAGI (reference sequence). This CDR3 is CASSSPPDRLSTEAFF. CDR3 DNA sequence: TGTGCCAGCAGTTCCCCACCGGACAGGTTGAGCACTGAAGCTTTCTTT.

This clonotype was seen many times. The V call is TRBV7-6, the J call TRBJ2-1; D is ambiguous. Germline CDR1 SGHVS, CDR2 FNYEAQ. V lost 1 base to trimming and J lost 5 bases, with 9 bases between them. The CDR3 extends over 14 amino acids. CDR3 loop: CASSLDMKDNEQFF. For the CDR3, the DNA is TGTGCCAGCAGCTTAGACATGAAAGACAATGAGCAGTTCTTC.

In this sample, this clonotype turned up many times. The V call is TRBV7-2, the J call TRBJ2-7; D unclear. This CDR3 comprises 15 residues. Between the trimmed V and J ends, which lost 1 base and 0 bases, there was a span of 10 bases. Germline V CDR1 and CDR2: SGHTA, FQGNSA. CDR3 protein: CASSLVPWSSYEQYF. Here the CDR3 DNA reads TGTGCCAGCAGCTTAGTTCCCTGGAGCTCCTACGAGCAGTACTTC.

This clonotype was found many times. This chain links TRBV7-2 with TRBJ2-3; TRBD2 aligns across 11 bases. CDR3 size: 16 residues. J lost 3 bases, V lost 3 bases, and 5 bases had no gene match. Per germline, CDR1 SGHTA and CDR2 FQGNSA. As DNA, the CDR3 is TGTGCCAGCAGCTTTAGAGCTAGCGGGGGGACAGATACGCAGTATTTT. Protein product: CASSFRASGGTDTQYF.

There are many counts of this clonotype. This chain uses TRBV7-8 with TRBJ2-7, with D tentatively TRBD2 (5 bases). Trimming removed 5 bases at V and 3 bases at J, with 14 bases between. This CDR3 spans 14 amino acids. The germline V gene has CDR1 SGHVS and CDR2 FQNEAQ. CDR3 sequence: CASSPSLVDYEQYF. The CDR3 region has the DNA TGTGCCAGCAGCCCCTCACTAGTTGACTACGAGCAGTACTTC.

At least ten counts were recorded for this clonotype. The chain carries TRBV28 and TRBJ2-1; 11 bases align to TRBD2. V was pared by 7 bases and J by 9 bases, with 8 bases of the junction left unmatched. Germline V gene data show CDR1 as MDHEN and CDR2 as SYDVKM. The CDR3 has 14 residues. The CDR3 here is CASISQLAGVEQFF. CDR3 coding DNA: TGTGCCAGCATTTCCCAACTAGCGGGAGTTGAGCAGTTCTTC.

In its sample, this clonotype was seen many times. The genes are TRBV7-6 and TRBJ2-7, with 7 bases aligning to TRBD1. The V segment lost 3 bases and the J segment 4 bases; nucleotides outside the gene matches: 6. The CDR3 runs to 14 residues. The germline CDR1 and CDR2 sequences are SGHVS and FNYEAQ. In DNA, the CDR3 is TGTGCCAGCAGCTTGACAGGGTTAAGGTACGAGCAGTACTTC. Amino acid sequence: CASSLTGLRYEQYF.

This clonotype was recorded at least ten times. The chain links TRBV6-1 to TRBJ2-7, with D possibly matching TRBD1 (5 bases). The CDR3 is 14 amino acids. V was clipped by 8 bases and J by 4 bases, with 18 bases between them. The V gene's germline CDR1 is MNHNS and CDR2 SASEGT. The DNA of the CDR3 is TGTGCCAGCTGGACAACAGGAAGGAGTTACGAGCAGTACTTC. It encodes CASWTTGRSYEQYF.

This clonotype was detected ten times or more. The rearrangement links TRBV7-2 to TRBJ1-4; 7 bases are shared with TRBD1. The CDR3 extends over 14 amino acids. V dropped 5 bases and J dropped 8; count of bases not matched to a gene: 8. Germline V gives CDR1 SGHTA, CDR2 FQGNSA. The DNA of the CDR3 is TGTGCCAGCAGCGCACGACAGGGTGTCGAAAAACTGTTTTTT. The encoded protein is CASSARQGVEKLFF.

As regards this clonotype: Since a much larger clone is just one base distant, this may be a read error. The rearrangement joins TRBV28 to TRBJ1-2, with 7 bases that match TRBD1. The CDR3 runs to 13 residues. V gave up 4 bases and J gave up 11 bases; unmatched junction bases: 10. Germline-derived CDR1 and CDR2 are MDHEN and SYDVKM. The CDR3 here is CASSSAQGERYTF. CDR3 DNA: TGTGCCAGCAGTTCCGCCCAGGGGGAGAGGTACACCTTC.

This clonotype came up many times. This chain uses TRBV29-1 with TRBJ2-1, with a weak D call TRBD1 (5 bases). The CDR3 is 13 amino acids. Trimming removed 7 bases at V and 0 bases at J, with 10 bases between. Germline-derived CDR1 and CDR2 are SQVTM and ANQGSEA. In DNA form, the CDR3 reads TGCAGCGGATACAGGAGCTCCTACAATGAGCAGTTCTTC. It codes for CSGYRSSYNEQFF.

This clonotype was counted ten times or more. This rearrangement joins TRBV9 to TRBJ1-6; D gene uncertain. The length of the CDR3 is 15 residues. V shed 0 bases and J shed 4 bases, with 8 bases lying between them. CDR1 is SGDLS and CDR2 is YYNGEE in the germline V gene. CDR3 coding DNA: TGTGCCAGCAGCGTAGGCCAGGCGTATAATTCACCCCTCCACTTT. Its translation: CASSVGQAYNSPLHF.

Comment on this clonotype: A read error may produce the germline difference seen at one junction end. The V and J genes are TRBV12-3 or TRBV12-4 and TRBJ1-5, with TRBD1 as a possible D gene (5 bases). The CDR3 totals 14 residues. The CDR3 is CACSLGVSNQPQHF. The CDR3 DNA reads as TGTGCCTGCAGTTTGGGGGTAAGCAATCAGCCCCAGCATTTT.

This clonotype was recorded many times. The chain recombines TRBV6-6 with TRBJ1-1; D is uncertain. V lost 4 bases and J lost 1, with 7 bases in between. From germline, CDR1 is MNHNY and CDR2 SVGAGI (reference sequence). This CDR3 is built from 13 residues. In nucleotides, the CDR3 is TGTGCCAGCAGTTTCAGTACGAACACTGAAGCTTTCTTT. Protein: CASSFSTNTEAFF.

This clonotype was seen only a few times. The chain recombines TRBV20-1 with TRBJ1-5, with 8 bases lining up with TRBD1. Trimming cost V 1 base and J 3 bases; bases outside gene matches: 5. There are 15 residues in the CDR3. Germline V CDR1 and CDR2: DFQATT, SNEGSKA (reference sequence). CDR3 DNA sequence: TGCAGTGCTAGAGGGGACAGGTCTTTCAATCAGCCCCAGCATTTT. Translation gives CSARGDRSFNQPQHF.

The sample holds many counts of this clonotype. This sequence joins TRBV27 and TRBJ1-5; TRBD1 agrees at 9 bases. Germline V gene data show CDR1 as MNHEY and CDR2 as SMNVEV (reference sequence). This CDR3 has 12 amino acids. J was trimmed by 6 bases and V by 8 bases; bases with no gene match: 2. The CDR3 DNA follows: TGTGCCAGCGGACAGGGGCCTCAGCCCCAGCATTTT. The encoded protein is CASGQGPQPQHF.